This is a list of T cell receptor beta chains from one sample in a study of blood T cells in healthy people across ages. Using its own MiXCR run on the 5' RACE reads, TCRdb lists one record per CDR3 protein. The table includes 700,000 or so distinct CDR3 sequences, over 40% detected once. The source material was blood. The receptors were sampled from a man older than 75 in good health. Both conserved end residues are part of each CDR3. The D gene is left open where the match is weak. Not all rows give a size; the values are once, few, many and, for expanded clones, a class.

abundance	v_gene	d_gene	j_gene	CDR3nt	CDR3aa
NA	TRBV5-1	TRBD2	TRBJ2-1	TGCGCCAGCAGCTTGGGAAGCGGGAACTCCTACAATGAGCAGTTCTTC	CASSLGSGNSYNEQFF
NA	TRBV7-2	TRBD1	TRBJ2-2	TGTGCCAGCAGCTTAGCGCTGGGACAGGTGCGGACGGGGGTAGAACCCGGGGAGCTGTTTTTT	CASSLALGQVRTGVEPGELFF
NA	TRBV9	TRBD2	TRBJ2-3	TGTGCCAGCAGTGATGGGTTGGGACTAATGACAGATACGCAGTATTTT	CASSDGLGLMTDTQYF
NA	TRBV27	TRBD1	TRBJ1-2	TGTGCCAGCAGTTTATCAGGGACAGGCGTTGCTCTTGGCTATGGCTACACCTTC	CASSLSGTGVALGYGYTF
NA	TRBV20-1	NA	TRBJ2-5	TGCAGTGCTAGAGGGCGCGGAGAGACCCAGTACTTC	CSARGRGETQYF
NA	TRBV7-8	TRBD2	TRBJ2-5	TGTGCCAGCAGCCCCGCTAGCGGGACGGGTAATGAGCAGTACTTC	CASSPASGTGNEQYF
NA	TRBV7-2	NA	TRBJ1-1	TGTGCCAGCAGCTTCCCCGGGGTACGGGCTTTCTTT	CASSFPGVRAFF
few	TRBV6-6	NA	TRBJ2-3	TGTGCCAGCACCGAGGGATTCAGAGATACGCAGTATTTT	CASTEGFRDTQYF
NA	TRBV20-1	TRBD1	TRBJ1-2	TGCAGTGCGAAGGGACAGGTTGGCTACACCTTC	CSAKGQVGYTF
NA	TRBV5-1	NA	TRBJ2-7	TGCGCCAGCAGCCGTGGGGGAGACCCCTACAATGAGCAGTACTTC	CASSRGGDPYNEQYF
NA	TRBV5-5	TRBD1	TRBJ1-4	TGTGCCAGCAGCCCATCGGGACAGGGGCTTGAAAAACTGTTTTTT	CASSPSGQGLEKLFF
NA	TRBV7-2	TRBD1	TRBJ2-5	TGTGCCGGCAGCCCCCCGGGACAGGCGACCCAAGAGACCCAGTACTTC	CAGSPPGQATQETQYF
few	TRBV7-2	NA	TRBJ2-3	TGTGCCAGCAGCTTCCGGGACATTAGCACAGATACGCAGTATTTT	CASSFRDISTDTQYF
NA	TRBV3-1	TRBD2	TRBJ2-1	TGTGCCAGCAGCCTCATGAGTAGCGGGAGCCAAGAGACCCAGTTCTTC	CASSLMSSGSQETQFF
NA	TRBV6-6	NA	TRBJ1-1	TGTGCCAGCAGAAATCGACAGCTAAACACTGAAGCTTTCTTT	CASRNRQLNTEAFF
few	TRBV2	NA	TRBJ1-4	TGTGCCAGCCGTGGGGTCGGTGAAAAACTGTTTTTT	CASRGVGEKLFF
few	TRBV12-5	NA	TRBJ2-5	TGTGCTAGTGGTCCTAGGCGGGGACCCCAAGAGACCCAGTACTTC	CASGPRRGPQETQYF
once	TRBV6-2/TRBV6-3	NA	TRBJ2-2	TGTGCCAGCAGACGCAGGGGTAGTACCGGGGAGCTGTTTTTT	CASRRRGSTGELFF
few	TRBV6-6	NA	TRBJ1-5	TGTGCCAGCAGTTATGCCCCTTTTCAGCCCCAGCATTTT	CASSYAPFQPQHF
NA	TRBV5-6	TRBD1	TRBJ1-2	TGTGCCAGCAGCTCTGACAGGGGTGACTATGGCTACACCTTC	CASSSDRGDYGYTF
NA	TRBV20-1	NA	TRBJ1-2	TGCAGTGCTAGCCCCGCGGGTCGAGGTTCCTATGGCTACACCTTC	CSASPAGRGSYGYTF
NA	TRBV5-1	NA	TRBJ2-3	TGCGCCAGCAGCTTGGAACAGGCTGCGGATACGCAGTATTTT	CASSLEQAADTQYF
NA	TRBV25-1	NA	TRBJ1-2	TGTGCCAGCAGACCCTTTGGAGGGGAAGATGGCTACACCTTC	CASRPFGGEDGYTF
NA	TRBV27	TRBD2	TRBJ2-5	TGTGCCAGCAGTAGGACTAGCGGGAGTGGGGAGACCCAGTACTTC	CASSRTSGSGETQYF
many	TRBV4-1	NA	TRBJ2-4	TGCGCCAGCAGCCAAGAGGAGGGGGCCGGGGACATTCAGTACTTC	CASSQEEGAGDIQYF
NA	TRBV10-3	NA	TRBJ1-1	TGTGCCACCAGGGAGGGGAAATCTGAAGCTTTCTTT	CATREGKSEAFF
few	TRBV20-1	NA	TRBJ1-5	TGCAGTGCGGTAATGGGGGGCAATCAGCCCCAGCATTTT	CSAVMGGNQPQHF
NA	TRBV20-1	TRBD1	TRBJ2-3	TGCAGTGCTAGACACATCCAGGGGGCAGTATTCACAGATACGCAGTATTTT	CSARHIQGAVFTDTQYF
few	TRBV12-5	NA	TRBJ2-3	TGTGCTAGTGCGCAGATCTCTGTCACAGATACGCAGTATTTT	CASAQISVTDTQYF
few	TRBV13	NA	TRBJ2-5	TGTGCCAGCAGCTTAGAAGTGGGCAGGGAAGAGACCCAGTACTTC	CASSLEVGREETQYF
NA	TRBV12-3/TRBV12-4	TRBD2	TRBJ2-3	TGTGCCAGCAGCACCGGGACTAGCGGGGGGCACCACACAGATACGCAGTATTTT	CASSTGTSGGHHTDTQYF
NA	TRBV7-2	NA	TRBJ1-4	TGTGCCAGCAGCTCTACAGGGAGTCTAGGGGGTGAAAAACTGTTTTTT	CASSSTGSLGGEKLFF
few	TRBV20-1	TRBD2	TRBJ2-7	TGCAGTGCTATCGCTAGCGGGGGGGTATACTACGAGCAGTACTTC	CSAIASGGVYYEQYF
many	TRBV3-1	NA	TRBJ2-5	TGTGCCAGCAGCCAAAATAGGGGGGAGACCCAGTACTTC	CASSQNRGETQYF
NA	TRBV11-2	TRBD2	TRBJ2-7	TGTGCCAGCAGCTCTCCTGGGATGGGACTAGCGGGCGTAAAACCTTCCTACGAGCAGTACTTC	CASSSPGMGLAGVKPSYEQYF